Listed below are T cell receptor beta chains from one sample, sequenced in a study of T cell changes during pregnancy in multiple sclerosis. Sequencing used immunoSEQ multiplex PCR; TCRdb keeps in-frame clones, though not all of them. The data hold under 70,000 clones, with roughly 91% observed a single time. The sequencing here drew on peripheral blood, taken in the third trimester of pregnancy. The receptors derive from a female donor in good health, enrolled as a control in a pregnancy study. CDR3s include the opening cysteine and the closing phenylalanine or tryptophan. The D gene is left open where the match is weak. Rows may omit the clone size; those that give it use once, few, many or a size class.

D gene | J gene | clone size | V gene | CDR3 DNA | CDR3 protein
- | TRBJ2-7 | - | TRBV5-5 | TGTGCCAGCAGCTTGACTAGCTACGAGCAGTACTTC | CASSLTSYEQYF
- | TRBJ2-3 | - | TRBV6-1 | TGTGCCAGCAGTGAAGTGGGGGCGCGAGGTACGCAGTATTTT | CASSEVGARGTQYF
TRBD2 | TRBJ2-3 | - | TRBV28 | TGTGCCAGCAGTCCCTACCCGGGACTAGCGGGAGGGGTGGATACGCAGTATTTT | CASSPYPGLAGGVDTQYF
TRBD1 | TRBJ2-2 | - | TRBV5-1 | TGCGCCAGCAGCTGGTCAGGGGGAACCGGGGAGCTGTTTTTT | CASSWSGGTGELFF
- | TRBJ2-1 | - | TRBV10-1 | TGCGCCAGCAGTGAGACGGCAGGGGACTACAATGAGCAGTTCTTC | CASSETAGDYNEQFF
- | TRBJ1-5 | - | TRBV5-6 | TGTGCCAGCAGCTGGTCCCCTTTTCGGCGGGCGAGCAATCAGCCCCAGCATTTT | CASSWSPFRRASNQPQHF
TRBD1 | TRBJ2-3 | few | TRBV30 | TGTGCCTGGGATAGGGGGACAGGGGGCACAGATACGCAGTATTTT | CAWDRGTGGTDTQYF
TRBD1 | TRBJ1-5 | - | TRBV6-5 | TGTGCCAGCAGTCCCAGGGGGATGGCGAATCAGCCCCAGCATTTT | CASSPRGMANQPQHF
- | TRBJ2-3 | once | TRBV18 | TGTGCCAGCTCACCAGATTTGGGGCCGAGTTATACGCAGTATTTT | CASSPDLGPSYTQYF
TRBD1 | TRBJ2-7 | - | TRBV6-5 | TGTGCCAGCAGTTACGGACAGGGGAGCTCCTACGAGCAGTACTTC | CASSYGQGSSYEQYF
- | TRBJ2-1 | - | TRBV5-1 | TGCGCCAGCAGCCCGCCGCGGGACGGAGACAATGAGCAGTTCTTC | CASSPPRDGDNEQFF
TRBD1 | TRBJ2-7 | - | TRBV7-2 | TGTGCCAGCAGCTTAGGGACAGGCTCCTACGAGCAGTACTTC | CASSLGTGSYEQYF
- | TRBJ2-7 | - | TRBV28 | TGTGCCAGCATCGACAGTTTTTTTCCCTACGAGCAGTACTTC | CASIDSFFPYEQYF